The entry below gives a single T cell receptor (beta chain) sequence along with its context. Sequencing used immunoSEQ multiplex PCR; TCRdb keeps in-frame clones, though not all of them. The sample includes approximately 6,000 clones, 85% to 90% of them seen just once. This CDR3 has 14 residues. The V and J ends lost 6 bases and 7 bases, in that order; junction bases with no gene match: 10. Germline loops: CDR1 MNHNY, CDR2 SVGAGI (reference sequence). The data derive from a study of ipilimumab plus nivolumab after autologous stem cell transplantation. This specimen consisted of PBMCs, obtained in a trial of ipilimumab plus nivolumab as post-transplant consolidation. The sequence came from a female donor with multiple myeloma. The rearrangement joins TRBV6-6 to TRBJ2-7; TRBD1 matches at 9 bases. The CDR3 bases are TGTGCCAGCAGCTTTAGGACAGGGGCCAAGGAGCAGTACTTC. This encodes CASSFRTGAKEQYF.